This TCR beta chain was captured by sequencing in a study of T cell repertoires in cytomegalovirus infection. Study-level background: Indications came from public TCR beta signatures; they pointed to CMV infection and to a matching HLA type. The study's findings and limits: Based on cumulative public TCR beta family frequency, carriers of CMV plus the relevant HLA were identified. CMV-specific TCR beta clonotypes restricted by HLA-C were the ones dominating the ex vivo response.

This clonotype was observed once. Its antigen is unidentified. TCRdb processed the reads anew with MiXCR; each CDR3 protein has one entry. Here the sample spans 200,000 to 250,000 distinct CDR3 sequences, 9% to 15% being singletons. Germline loops: CDR1 SGHAT, CDR2 FQNNGV. V was pared by 1 base and J by 4 bases, with 6 bases of the junction left unmatched. There are 16 residues in the CDR3. The chain couples TRBV11-2 to TRBJ2-1, with TRBD1 matching over 8 bases. The TCR sequence derives from a human donor in good health (CMV status not recorded). Some clones in this sample may be carry-over from other donors' samples. The sequenced material came from PBMCs. The CDR3 bases are TGTGCCAGCAGCTTAGGGATCCGGGACAGGTACAATGAGCAGTTCTTC. It specifies CASSLGIRDRYNEQFF.